The clone carrying this T cell receptor (beta chain) was seen a few times. Its antigen remains unknown. CDR1 and CDR2 (germline): MNHEY, SVGAGI. This CDR3 has 13 residues. The V end lost 4 bases, the J end lost 7 bases, and 11 bases lay between the germline ends. This sample is part of a study of vaccination and CD4 T cells after COVID-19. Specified treatment: approximately nine-day PBMC culture with coronavirus spike peptide pools or control peptides (ViraFEST assay). Scientists ran DNA taken from cultured CD4+ T cells through the Oncomine TCR Beta short-read assay for sequencing. TCRdb passed the PCR reads through MiXCR, listing each CDR3 protein once. Among 8,000 to 10,000 distinct CDR3 sequences listed, over 30% were seen once.

This sequence was found in a human donor who had recovered from COVID-19. The genes are TRBV6-5 and TRBJ1-5; D is ambiguous. Sequenced: CD4+ T cells from blood, cultured in vitro. The CDR3, as DNA: TGTGCCAGCAGTTCAGAAGGGAACCAGCCCCAGCATTTT. Translating gives CASSSEGNQPQHF.